The rows below give T cell receptor beta chains drawn from one sample of a study of shared clonotypes between healthy human individuals. The protocol was immunoSEQ multiplex PCR, while the TCRdb copy is restricted to in-frame clones and leaves out a portion. Of 2.3 million or so clones in the sample, approximately 93% were seen once. The source material was naive CD4+ T cells from PBMCs. The receptor source for this set is a man younger than 35 in good health. Some clones in this sample may be carry-over from other donors' samples. The CDR3 runs from the conserved cysteine through the conserved F or W. The listing skips clone size in some rows; elsewhere it reads once, few, many or a size class.

. | TRBJ2-7 | TRBV28 | CASISGGQGPYEQYF
. | TRBJ1-1 | TRBV5-1 | CASSIQGGNTEAFF
. | TRBJ1-1 | TRBV18 | CASHYRQGTEAFF
. | TRBJ2-6 | TRBV9 | CASSWTAISGANVLTF
. | TRBJ2-6 | TRBV18 | CASSRNQGGANVLTF
. | TRBJ1-2 | TRBV18 | CASSPPSRDRASGYTF
. | TRBJ1-3 | TRBV5-4 | CASSHLGGAAGNTIYF
. | TRBJ2-7 | TRBV28 | CATQSGRYEQYF
. | TRBJ1-2 | TRBV28 | CASSEDVAYGYTF
. | TRBJ1-1 | TRBV28 | CASSYRGYTEAFF
. | TRBJ2-1 | TRBV5-1 | CASSLESGWGLSEQFF
. | TRBJ2-4 | TRBV6-4 | CASRDSGSRIQYF
. | TRBJ2-7 | TRBV5-4 | CASSYHNSYEQYF
. | TRBJ2-7 | TRBV5-1 | CASSLASGRIYEQYF
once | TRBJ2-3 | TRBV5-1 | CASSRGRSTSGSIDTQYF
. | TRBJ1-6 | TRBV4-1 | CASSLRDTYNSPLHF
. | TRBJ2-1 | TRBV7-2 | CASSLGLAGYNEQFF
. | TRBJ2-1 | TRBV11-1 | CASSLPGTSGNEQFF
. | TRBJ1-5 | TRBV7-8 | CASSLEGRGTSNQPQHF
. | TRBJ2-7 | TRBV30 | CACATGLAGAYEQYF
. | TRBJ2-7 | TRBV5-1 | CASSWAGQIYEQYF
. | TRBJ1-3 | TRBV7-7 | CASSLGQANSGNTIYF
. | TRBJ2-7 | TRBV4-2 | CASSQGALANSYEQYF
. | TRBJ2-1 | TRBV28 | CASSGAQAGYVGEQFF
. | TRBJ2-3 | TRBV13 | CASSSLLGKTDTQYF
. | TRBJ2-7 | TRBV6-5 | CASRSGQVYEQYF
. | TRBJ2-5 | TRBV11-1 | CASSPTSGRPLETQYF
. | TRBJ2-7 | TRBV27 | CASRGLAGPSSYEQYF
. | TRBJ2-3 | TRBV5-1 | CASNYRVGDTQYF
. | TRBJ2-5 | TRBV5-6 | CASSLKGRGLETQYF
. | TRBJ2-5 | TRBV28 | CASTETSGRRQETQYF
. | TRBJ1-1 | TRBV28 | CASSSPHTFSGGFGYEAFF
. | TRBJ1-4 | TRBV6-5 | CASSYSGGTTNEKLFF
. | TRBJ1-2 | TRBV7-9 | CASSLGGDSDGYTF
. | TRBJ2-5 | TRBV5-1 | CASSLFGQLQETQYF
. | TRBJ2-7 | TRBV7-9 | CASSPDRGGEQYF
once | TRBJ2-1 | TRBV28 | CASSSQRARIAYNEQFF
. | TRBJ1-4 | TRBV5-6 | CASSYQGGTNEKLFF
few | TRBJ2-7 | TRBV25-1 | CASSPGHINEQYF
. | TRBJ1-3 | TRBV30 | CAWSSWQGSSGNTIYF
. | TRBJ2-1 | TRBV11-1 | CASSDKPGTGYEQFF
. | TRBJ1-2 | TRBV18 | CASSPNDRRRGYGYTF
. | TRBJ1-2 | TRBV6-6 | CASSYADRVGVYGYTF
. | TRBJ2-5 | TRBV5-1 | CASSPGGTGYVRETQYF
. | TRBJ2-1 | TRBV29-1 | CSADQTSIFQFF
. | TRBJ2-1 | TRBV7-3 | CASSLISGSNYEQFF
few | TRBJ1-1 | TRBV10-3 | CAIRTRQSNTEAFF
. | TRBJ2-2 | TRBV2 | CASSAGWGLGTGELFF
. | TRBJ1-1 | TRBV27 | CASSLSRTGGFMNTEAFF
. | TRBJ1-3 | TRBV29-1 | CSAVRDSSGNTIYF
once | TRBJ2-1 | TRBV7-9 | CASSLAGGPYNEQFF
. | TRBJ2-1 | TRBV5-8 | CASSLGPVLNEQFF
. | TRBJ1-5 | TRBV6-6 | CATQTVNNQPQHF
once | TRBJ2-3 | TRBV7-2 | CASSPGLASDTQYF
. | TRBJ1-2 | TRBV6-1 | CASTEGRSYGYTF